Included here is one TCR beta chain sequence, with context. Its antigen is unknown. Germline loops: CDR1 SGHTA, CDR2 FQGNSA. Trimming left V 5 bases short and J 3 bases short, with 14 bases between. The CDR3 is 14 residues long. The record originates from a study of T cell responses to AZD1222 COVID-19 vaccine. Broader study findings: Scientists sampled the repertoires only once the peak T cell response had passed. Unmutated regions of variants are reportedly targeted by nearly half of spike-specific TCRs. The sample set comprised mostly white British donors with more females, and clonal diversity was possibly underestimated.

Libraries were prepared by immunoSEQ multiplex PCR; TCRdb keeps only in-frame clonotypes and omits some of them. The sample contains 150,000 to 180,000 clones, 88% of which appear only once. Sequences were derived from peripheral blood, sampled after recovery from COVID-19. This chain connects TRBV7-2 to TRBJ2-7; maybe TRBD2 (5 bases). This clonotype was sampled from an adult who had recovered from COVID-19. CDR3 protein: CASSLLKGLYEQYF. In DNA form, the CDR3 reads TGTGCCAGCAGCCTTTTGAAAGGACTCTACGAGCAGTACTTC.